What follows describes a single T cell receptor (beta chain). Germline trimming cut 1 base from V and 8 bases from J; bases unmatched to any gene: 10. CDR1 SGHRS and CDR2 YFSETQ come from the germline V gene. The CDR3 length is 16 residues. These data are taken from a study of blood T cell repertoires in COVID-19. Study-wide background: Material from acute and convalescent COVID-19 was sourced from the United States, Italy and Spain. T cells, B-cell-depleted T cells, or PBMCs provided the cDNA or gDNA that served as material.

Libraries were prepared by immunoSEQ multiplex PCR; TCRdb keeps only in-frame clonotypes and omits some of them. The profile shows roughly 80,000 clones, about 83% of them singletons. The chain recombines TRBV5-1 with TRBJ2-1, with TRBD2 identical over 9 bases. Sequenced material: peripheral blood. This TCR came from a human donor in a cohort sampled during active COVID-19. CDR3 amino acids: CASSLWVAGAGHEQFF. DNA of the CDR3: TGCGCCAGCAGCTTGTGGGTAGCGGGAGCAGGCCATGAGCAGTTCTTC.